This T cell receptor (beta chain) was captured by sequencing in a study of CD8 T cells in Susac syndrome. Regarding the study as a whole: Regarding the TCR sequencing and HLA analysis, the study admitted that a relatively small number of individuals were involved.

RNA was extracted with the RNeasy kit, and a quantity of roughly 0.5 to 1 ug was reverse transcribed using random hexamers. It was immunoSEQ multiplex PCR that amplified TCR beta CDR3 across 54 Vbeta and 13 Jbeta. TCRdb independently ran MiXCR on the immunoSEQ multiplex PCR reads; one entry per CDR3 protein. The profile covers about 430,000 distinct CDR3 sequences, with around 85% appearing a single time and approximately 0.12% taken by the ten largest. Points on this clonotype: Its specificity is not known.

Sequencing of TCR beta, carried out with a high-throughput approach, was applied to CD8+ and CD4+ T cells from the blood. V was cut by 6 bases and J by 9 bases, with 14 bases left in between. This CDR3 contains 11 residues. The germline CDR1 and CDR2 sequences are GTSNPN and SVGIG (reference sequence). V is TRBV30 and J is TRBJ1-2, with unresolved D. Sequenced input: CD8+ T cells from PBMCs. The TCR sequence derives from a human donor with multiple sclerosis. The CDR3 protein is CACKNPLSYTF. CDR3 DNA sequence: TGTGCCTGCAAGAACCCCCTGAGCTACACCTTC.